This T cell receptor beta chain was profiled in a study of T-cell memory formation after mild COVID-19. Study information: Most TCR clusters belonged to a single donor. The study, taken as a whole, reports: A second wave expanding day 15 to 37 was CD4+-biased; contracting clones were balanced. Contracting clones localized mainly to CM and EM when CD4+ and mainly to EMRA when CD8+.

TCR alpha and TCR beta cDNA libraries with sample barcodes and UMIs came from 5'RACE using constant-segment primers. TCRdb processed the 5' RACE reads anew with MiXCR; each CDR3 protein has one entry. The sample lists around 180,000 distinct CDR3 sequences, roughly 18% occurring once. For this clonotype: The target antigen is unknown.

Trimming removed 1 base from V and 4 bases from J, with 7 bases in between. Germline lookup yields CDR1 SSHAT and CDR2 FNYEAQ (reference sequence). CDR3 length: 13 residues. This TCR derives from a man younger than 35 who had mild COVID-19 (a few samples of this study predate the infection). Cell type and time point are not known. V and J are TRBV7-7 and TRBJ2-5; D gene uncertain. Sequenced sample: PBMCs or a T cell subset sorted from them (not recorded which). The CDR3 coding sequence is TGTGCCAGCAGCTTAGGACTCCCAGAGACCCAGTACTTC. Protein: CASSLGLPETQYF.